The text below deals with one T cell receptor (beta chain). The antigen remains undetermined. A roughly 200 ng quantity of DNA, some 30,000 T cell genomes, went into the sorted-subset replicate PCRs. The method was immunoSEQ multiplex PCR; TCRdb's version includes in-frame clones alone and lacks a portion of them. The table includes about 730,000 clones, over 55% detected once. The CDR3 consists of 14 residues. Trimming removed 4 bases from V and 0 bases from J, with 10 bases in between. Germline lookup yields CDR1 SGHTA and CDR2 FQGNSA. The sample originates from a study of shared clonotypes between healthy human individuals. Findings and caveats of the study: Naive subsets generally exceeded memory subsets in estimated richness. With several donors compared, 4.5% to 6.5% of naive CD4 clonotypes were shared.

This rearrangement joins TRBV7-2 to TRBJ2-7; D uncertain. The clonotype comes from a woman aged 30 to 39 in good health. The material sequenced was memory CD4+ T cells sorted from blood. The subset: CD45RA-negative fraction. The CDR3 reads CASSSNDISYEQYF. The CDR3 DNA sequence: TGTGCCAGCAGCTCAAACGACATCTCCTACGAGCAGTACTTC.